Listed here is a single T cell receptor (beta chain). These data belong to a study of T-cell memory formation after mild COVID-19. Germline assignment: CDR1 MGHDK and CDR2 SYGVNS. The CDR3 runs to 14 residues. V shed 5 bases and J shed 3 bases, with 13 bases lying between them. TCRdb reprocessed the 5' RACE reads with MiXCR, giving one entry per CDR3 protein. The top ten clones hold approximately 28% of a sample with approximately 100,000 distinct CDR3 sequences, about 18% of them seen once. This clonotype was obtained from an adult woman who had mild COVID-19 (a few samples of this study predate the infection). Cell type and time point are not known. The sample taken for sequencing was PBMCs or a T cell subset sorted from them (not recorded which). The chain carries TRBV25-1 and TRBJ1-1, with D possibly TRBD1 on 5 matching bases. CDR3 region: CASSPSGQYTEAFF. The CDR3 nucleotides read TGTGCCAGCAGTCCCAGTGGACAATACACTGAAGCTTTCTTT.